This passage covers 21 T cell receptor beta chains from one sample sequenced in a study of PD-L1 blockade in urothelial cancer. The time point here: peripheral blood 6 weeks after treatment start. TCRdb's copy holds only in-frame clones and misses some; the assay was immunoSEQ multiplex PCR. The sample carries 45,000 to 60,000 clones, approximately 90% recorded once. This specimen consisted of PBMCs, obtained around atezolizumab (anti-PD-L1) treatment. These receptors were obtained from a man in his fifties or sixties with urothelial cancer.

V gene TRBV28 combines with J gene TRBJ2-7; the D is unclear. Germline assignment: CDR1 MDHEN and CDR2 SYDVKM. The CDR3 is 12 amino acids. V was shortened by 4 bases and J by 0 bases, with 4 bases between the two germline ends. The CDR3 DNA is TGTGCCAGCAGTTCTAGCTCCTACGAGCAGTACTTC. Its translation: CASSSSSYEQYF.

The chain is built from TRBV5-6 and TRBJ2-7, with TRBD2 identical over 13 bases. The CDR3 contains 15 residues. CDR1 SGHDT and CDR2 YYEEEE come from the germline V gene. The V segment lost 4 bases and the J segment 5 bases; nucleotides outside the gene matches: 6. CDR3 sequence (DNA): TGTGCCAGCAGCCCGGGACTAGCGGGATCCGACGAGCAGTACTTC. The encoded protein is CASSPGLAGSDEQYF.

This chain joins TRBV9 and TRBJ1-1, with no clear D. The CDR3 is made up of 14 amino acids. Trimming removed 0 bases at V and 4 bases at J, with 10 bases between. Germline V gene sequence: CDR1 SGDLS, CDR2 YYNGEE. Here the CDR3 reads CASSVAGGGTEAFF. CDR3 DNA sequence: TGTGCCAGCAGCGTAGCTGGCGGAGGCACTGAAGCTTTCTTT.

This chain links TRBV5-1 with TRBJ2-7; possible D gene TRBD1, 7 bases. The CDR3 is 18 residues long. V lost 2 bases to trimming and J lost 2 bases, with 23 bases between them. Germline CDR1 is SGHRS and CDR2 is YFSETQ. The CDR3 reads CASSFGTGVVGLPYEQYF. The CDR3 nucleotides are TGCGCCAGCAGCTTCGGAACAGGGGTAGTGGGACTTCCCTACGAGCAGTACTTC. Using reference TRBV5-1 and TRBJ2-7 for the parts outside the CDR3, the full variable domain is KAGVTQTPRYLIKTRGQQVTLSCSPISGHRSVSWYQQTPGQGLQFLFEYFSETQRNKGNFPGRFSGRQFSNSRSEMNVSTLELGDSALYLCASSFGTGVVGLPYEQYFGPGTRLTVT.

The chain employs TRBV11-1 and TRBJ1-1; D remains ambiguous. The V gene lost 5 bases and the J gene lost 2 bases, with 3 bases spanning the gap. Germline V CDR1 and CDR2: SGHAT, FQDESV (reference sequence). The CDR3 runs 11 residues. CDR3: CASSPNTEAFF. The CDR3 DNA reads as TGTGCCAGCAGCCCTAACACTGAAGCTTTCTTT.

The chain employs TRBV14 and TRBJ2-7; D remains unclear. Trimming stripped 4 bases from V and 4 bases from J, with 8 bases between. The CDR3 has 12 amino acids. The V gene's germline CDR1 is SGHDN and CDR2 FVKESK. In DNA, the CDR3 is TGTGCCAGCAGCCCAGATCGGTACGAGCAGTACTTC. Amino acid sequence: CASSPDRYEQYF.

The chain couples TRBV19 to TRBJ1-4, with 8 bases identical to TRBD1. V lost 3 bases, J lost 4 bases, and 4 bases stayed unmatched. The CDR3 contains 15 residues. Germline CDR1 reads LNHDA; CDR2 reads SQIVND (reference sequence). The CDR3 is CASSIPGQDNEKLFF. CDR3 sequence (DNA): TGTGCCAGTAGTATCCCGGGACAGGATAATGAAAAACTGTTTTTT.

J is TRBJ2-7 and V is TRBV28; perhaps TRBD1 as D (7 bases). CDR3 length: 14 residues. V lost 3 bases, J lost 4 bases, and 13 bases lay in between. Germline V gene lookup returns CDR1 MDHEN and CDR2 SYDVKM. CDR3 in DNA: TGTGCCAGCAGTTTCAGTCAGGGGGGTTACGAGCAGTACTTC. The encoded protein is CASSFSQGGYEQYF.

The chain links TRBV6-1 to TRBJ2-3; no clear D. This CDR3 comprises 14 residues. Trimming removed 2 bases from V and 9 bases from J, with 15 bases in between. Per germline, CDR1 MNHNS and CDR2 SASEGT. CDR3 sequence reads: CASSEPGLQWTQYF. CDR3 DNA: TGTGCCAGCAGTGAACCCGGTTTACAGTGGACGCAGTATTTT.

The chain employs TRBV29-1 and TRBJ1-5, with 8 bases identical to TRBD1. Germline loops: CDR1 SQVTM, CDR2 ANQGSEA. The trim removed 6 bases at V and 0 bases at J, leaving 1 base unmatched. The CDR3 spans 13 residues. The chain's CDR3 is CSVGQGSNQPQHF. CDR3 in DNA: TGCAGCGTCGGACAGGGTAGCAATCAGCCCCAGCATTTT.

This chain uses TRBV9 with TRBJ2-7; the match to TRBD1 covers 8 bases. Per the germline V gene, CDR1 is SGDLS and CDR2 is YYNGEE. V was pared by 3 bases and J by 6 bases, with 23 bases of the junction left unmatched. The CDR3 is 19 residues long. The CDR3 bases are TGTGCCAGCAGCGAAGAAACGACCAGCACGACAGGGGTTTCATCCGAGCAGTACTTC. Protein product: CASSEETTSTTGVSSEQYF. Full variable domain (missing parts from reference TRBV9 and TRBJ2-7): DSGVTQTPKHLITATGQRVTLRCSPRSGDLSVYWYQQSLDQGLQFLIQYYNGEERAKGNILERFSAQQFPDLHSELNLSSLELGDSALYFCASSEETTSTTGVSSEQYFGPGTRLTVT.

The chain carries TRBV9 and TRBJ2-5; TRBD2 matches at 14 bases. This CDR3 spans 16 amino acids. Germline CDR1 SGDLS, CDR2 YYNGEE. V dropped 3 bases and J dropped 4; count of bases not matched to a gene: 5. As DNA, the CDR3 is TGTGCCAGCAGCGGGACTAGCGGGGGGCTTGGAGAGACCCAGTACTTC. It yields the protein CASSGTSGGLGETQYF.

This chain connects TRBV6-1 to TRBJ1-5; D remains ambiguous. The CDR3 spans 15 residues. Germline loops: CDR1 MNHNS, CDR2 SASEGT. Trimming removed 7 bases at V and 2 bases at J, with 15 bases between. The CDR3 region has the DNA TGTGCCAGCATTCAAGGGAGCTCAGGCAATCAGCCCCAGCATTTT. Amino acids: CASIQGSSGNQPQHF.

The gene calls are TRBV9 and TRBJ2-1; the match to TRBD2 covers 8 bases. The CDR3 has 14 amino acids. The J segment lost 8 bases and the V segment lost 4 bases, leaving 8 bases of the junction unmatched. Germline V gene data show CDR1 as SGDLS and CDR2 as YYNGEE. The CDR3 here is CASSRYGGVDEQFF. DNA for the CDR3: TGTGCCAGCAGCAGATACGGGGGGGTCGATGAGCAGTTCTTC.

This chain connects TRBV28 to TRBJ1-2; D is possibly TRBD1 (6 bases). The V end was cut by 3 bases, the J end by 5 bases, with 13 bases between. CDR3 length equals 14 residues. In germline, CDR1 is MDHEN, CDR2 SYDVKM. CDR3 amino acids: CASSLSTQGYGYTF. The DNA for the CDR3 is TGTGCCAGCAGTTTGTCCACACAGGGTTATGGCTACACCTTC.

The chain combines TRBV5-4 with TRBJ1-4; 9 bases are shared with TRBD1. The CDR3 spans 16 residues. Germline-derived CDR1 and CDR2 are SGHNT and YYREEE (reference sequence). V shed 4 bases, J shed 8 bases, and the junction held 12 bases outside the gene matches. CDR3 protein: CASSPASGTGREKLFF. CDR3 coding DNA: TGTGCCAGCAGCCCCGCTTCCGGGACAGGGAGGGAAAAACTGTTTTTT.

V and J are TRBV5-4 and TRBJ2-5; TRBD2 is a possible D gene (6 bases). V was trimmed by 2 bases and J by 3 bases, leaving 14 bases between them. The CDR3 totals 15 residues. Germline V gene data show CDR1 as SGHNT and CDR2 as YYREEE (reference sequence). DNA for the CDR3: TGTGCCAGCAGCTTCGGGGGAAGGGGAGAAGAGACCCAGTACTTC. It specifies CASSFGGRGEETQYF.

This clone was seen more than once but under ten times. This chain joins TRBV4-3 and TRBJ1-2; tentative D call: TRBD1 (5 bases). Germline CDR1 and CDR2: LGHNA and YSLEER. Between the trimmed V and J ends, which lost 0 bases and 6 bases, there was a span of 11 bases. The CDR3 consists of 14 residues. The DNA of the CDR3 is TGCGCCAGCAGCCAAGAGCGAGGGACTCATGGCTACACCTTC. Translating gives CASSQERGTHGYTF.

This rearrangement joins TRBV5-1 to TRBJ2-7, with D maybe TRBD2 (6 bases). CDR1 and CDR2 from the germline V gene are SGHRS and YFSETQ. The CDR3 consists of 15 residues. V was cut by 1 base and J by 6 bases, with 17 bases left in between. As DNA, the CDR3 is TGCGCCAGCAGCTTGACGGGCCCGGGGGTTGGCGAGCAGTACTTC. Translation gives CASSLTGPGVGEQYF.

This sequence joins TRBV19 and TRBJ2-7; 9 bases agree with TRBD2. The trim removed 6 bases at V and 3 bases at J, leaving 15 bases unmatched. CDR1 and CDR2 from the germline V gene are LNHDA and SQIVND (reference sequence). The CDR3 has 17 amino acids. CDR3 loop: CASRYRLAGGPLYEQYF. CDR3 DNA sequence: TGTGCCAGTAGATACCGACTGGCGGGAGGGCCGCTCTACGAGCAGTACTTC.

Here the CDR3 reads CASSIGEGLEQYF. In nucleotides, the CDR3 is TGTGCCAGTAGTATAGGGGAGGGACTCGAGCAGTACTTC. The gene calls are TRBV19 and TRBJ2-7; 7 bases align to TRBD2. The V segment lost 1 base and the J segment 6 bases; nucleotides outside the gene matches: 3. From germline, CDR1 is LNHDA and CDR2 SQIVND (reference sequence). The CDR3 is 13 amino acids.